The 23 T cell receptor beta chains below were found in one sample sequenced in a study of Graves' ophthalmopathy and Graves' hyperthyroidism. Scientists amplified the TCR beta CDR3 regions from RNA transcripts. After a first-round RT-PCR with HTBI primers, a second-round multiplex PCR was run. From the multiplex PCR reads, TCRdb called clonotypes with MiXCR, one entry per CDR3 protein. This sample carries 45,000 to 60,000 distinct CDR3 sequences, roughly half of them seen once, and the ten largest clones take roughly 4.3%. Sequencing input: peripheral blood. All receptors come from an adult woman with Graves' ophthalmopathy.

Details on this clonotype: The junction departs from germline at one end; a sequencing error may be responsible. J is TRBJ2-7 and V is TRBV5-1; TRBD2 matches 8 bases. Germline values: CDR1 SGHRS, CDR2 YFSETQ. This CDR3 is 13 amino acids long. The CDR3 bases are TGCGCCTGCAGCCCTCATGCGGGAGGAGAACAGTACTTC. Protein sequence: CACSPHAGGEQYF.

The rearrangement uses TRBV15 and TRBJ2-7; tentatively, D is TRBD1 (5 bases). This CDR3 has 15 amino acids. The germline V gene encodes CDR1 LNHNV and CDR2 YYDKDF (reference sequence). V lost 1 base to trimming and J lost 2 bases, with 12 bases between them. The chain's CDR3 is CATSRGSTVAYEQYF. CDR3 coding DNA: TGTGCCACCAGCAGAGGATCGACAGTAGCCTACGAGCAGTACTTC.

There are a few counts of this clonotype. The chain has TRBV20-1 and TRBJ2-2; 11 bases match TRBD2. CDR1 and CDR2 (germline): DFQATT, SNEGSKA (reference sequence). V shed 4 bases, J shed 5 bases, and the junction held 6 bases outside the gene matches. This CDR3 has 15 residues. In nucleotides, the CDR3 is TGCAGTGCTAAGTTAGCGGGAGGGCGGACCGGGGAGCTGTTTTTT. It is translated as CSAKLAGGRTGELFF.

At least ten counts were recorded for this clonotype. V is TRBV7-2 and J is TRBJ1-1; tentative D call: TRBD1 (6 bases). The germline CDR1 and CDR2 sequences are SGHTA and FQGNSA. This CDR3 is 15 amino acids long. Trimming pared 5 bases from V and 3 bases from J, leaving 16 bases between. The CDR3 spells CASSPYRAADTEAFF. CDR3 DNA sequence: TGTGCCAGCAGCCCGTACAGGGCGGCCGACACTGAAGCTTTCTTT.

Many counts were recorded for this clonotype. The J gene is TRBJ2-3, the V gene TRBV4-2; TRBD1 aligns across 11 bases. The ends lost 1 base at V and 4 bases at J; junction bases unmatched: 4. Germline V gene sequence: CDR1 LGHNA, CDR2 YNFKEQ. The CDR3 length is 16 residues. The CDR3 sequence: CASSQGRGQGADTQYF. In DNA, the CDR3 is TGTGCCAGCAGCCAAGGAAGGGGACAGGGGGCAGATACGCAGTATTTT.

The chain uses TRBV2 and TRBJ1-5; D is possibly TRBD1 (5 bases). Germline values: CDR1 SNHLY, CDR2 FYNNEI. This CDR3 has 13 amino acids. V dropped 4 bases and J dropped 3 bases, with 7 bases sitting between them. The CDR3 DNA follows: TGTGCCAGCAGTGTCAGGGTCAATCAGCCCCAGCATTTT. Amino acid sequence: CASSVRVNQPQHF.

V is TRBV7-2 and J is TRBJ1-5; 9 bases fit TRBD1. The germline CDR1 and CDR2 sequences are SGHTA and FQGNSA. CDR3 size: 14 residues. V gave up 3 bases and J gave up 8 bases; unmatched junction bases: 5. As DNA, the CDR3 is TGTGCCAGCAGCTTTGGGGGGACAGGGAAGCCCCAGCATTTT. Translating it yields CASSFGGTGKPQHF.

At least ten counts were recorded for this clonotype. This rearrangement joins TRBV20-1 to TRBJ2-1; possible D gene TRBD2, 6 bases. Germline V gene sequence: CDR1 DFQATT, CDR2 SNEGSKA (reference sequence). V was trimmed by 1 base and J by 4 bases, leaving 11 bases between them. There are 14 residues in the CDR3. The CDR3 sequence is CSARGLGLYNEQFF. The CDR3 coding sequence is TGCAGTGCTAGAGGACTAGGATTATACAATGAGCAGTTCTTC.

CDR3 loop: CSAKGSGAGNQPQHF. The CDR3 region has the DNA TGCAGTGCTAAAGGTTCAGGGGCGGGAAATCAGCCCCAGCATTTT. The chain joins TRBV20-1 to TRBJ1-5, with TRBD1 as a possible D gene (6 bases). The V and J ends lost 4 bases and 4 bases respectively, with 17 bases between them. CDR1 is DFQATT and CDR2 is SNEGSKA in the germline V gene (reference sequence). The CDR3 length is 15 residues.

This clonotype was recorded many times. The chain carries TRBV19 and TRBJ2-5, with 10 bases identical to TRBD1. Looked up from germline, CDR1 is LNHDA and CDR2 is SQIVND (reference sequence). The CDR3 totals 13 residues. The ends lost 6 bases at V and 5 bases at J; junction bases unmatched: 3. The CDR3: CASSDRGRETQYF. The CDR3 DNA is TGTGCCAGTAGCGACAGGGGGCGCGAGACCCAGTACTTC.

Many counts were recorded for this clonotype. Possible read error: a much larger clone is one base away. This chain joins TRBV6-6 and TRBJ2-7, with TRBD1 identical over 7 bases. Germline values: CDR1 MNHNY, CDR2 SVGAGI (reference sequence). The CDR3 has 15 residues. The trim removed 5 bases at V and 2 bases at J, leaving 9 bases unmatched. CDR3: CASSPIRQGAYEQYF. In DNA, the CDR3 is TGTGCCAGCAGTCCAATAAGACAGGGCGCCTACGAGCAGTACTTC.

Regarding this clonotype: The junction departs from germline at one end; a sequencing error may be responsible. This chain links TRBV2 with TRBJ2-3, with D perhaps matching TRBD2 (5 bases). Germline CDR1 SNHLY, CDR2 FYNNEI. The CDR3 loop spans 16 amino acids. The CDR3 reads CASGVGGSVGTDTQYF. CDR3 in DNA: TGTGCCAGCGGGGTGGGTGGGAGCGTGGGCACAGATACGCAGTACTTT.

This clonotype was recorded many times. This chain joins TRBV9 and TRBJ1-2; the D gene is possibly TRBD1 (5 bases). The CDR3 has 14 residues. The V end lost 0 bases, the J end lost 4 bases, and 10 bases lay between the germline ends. CDR1 and CDR2 from the germline V gene are SGDLS and YYNGEE. CDR3 in amino acids: CASSVGAGPYGYTF. DNA of the CDR3: TGTGCCAGCAGCGTAGGAGCGGGGCCCTATGGCTACACCTTC.

This chain links TRBV28 with TRBJ1-2; 9 positions match TRBD1. V lost 4 bases, J lost 0 bases, and 9 bases stayed unmatched. This CDR3 has 17 amino acids. Germline loops: CDR1 MDHEN, CDR2 SYDVKM. In nucleotides, the CDR3 is TGTGCCAGCAGTTCGGACAGGGGACGCTCCACTAACTATGGCTACACCTTC. Its protein is CASSSDRGRSTNYGYTF.

This clonotype was detected many times. V usage is TRBV7-3 and J usage is TRBJ2-7, with TRBD1 identical over 9 bases. Germline V gene data show CDR1 as SGHTA and CDR2 as FQGTGA. The ends lost 5 bases at V and 5 bases at J; junction bases unmatched: 7. The CDR3 is 14 residues long. This CDR3 reads CASSLAGTGNEQYF. In DNA form, the CDR3 reads TGTGCCAGCAGCCTCGCCGGGACAGGGAACGAGCAGTACTTC. Combining the CDR3 with reference TRBV7-3 and TRBJ2-7 gives the whole variable domain GAGVSQTPSNKVTEKGKYVELRCDPISGHTALYWYRQSLGQGPEFLIYFQGTGAADDSGLPNDRFFAVRPEGSVSTLKIQRTERGDSAVYLCASSLAGTGNEQYFGPGTRLTVT.

Remarks on this clonotype: The junction departs from germline at one end; a sequencing error may be responsible. This rearrangement joins TRBV6-1 to TRBJ1-6, with D possibly being TRBD1 (6 bases). In germline, CDR1 is MNHNS, CDR2 SASEGT. The CDR3 length is 14 residues. As DNA, the CDR3 is TGTGCTAGCAGGGAGGACAGATACAATCCACCCCTCCACTTT. It specifies CASREDRYNPPLHF.

Comments on this clonotype: Here the CDR3 omits its conserved ending phenylalanine or tryptophan, so a read error is the likely source. The chain combines TRBV12-3 or TRBV12-4 with TRBJ2-3; no reliable D call. Trimming pared 3 bases from V and 0 bases from J, leaving 4 bases between. CDR3 size: 13 residues. The CDR3 region has the DNA TGTGCCAGCAGTTTGGAAAGCACAGATACGCAGTATTAT. Translation gives CASSLESTDTQYY.

There are many counts of this clonotype. The rearrangement uses TRBV9 and TRBJ2-4; D is unclear. V was trimmed by 4 bases and J by 8 bases, leaving 13 bases between them. The CDR3 is 13 residues long. Germline V gene sequence: CDR1 SGDLS, CDR2 YYNGEE. The DNA for the CDR3 is TGTGCCAGCAGCTCGCCCCTCCGAGACATTCAGTACTTC. This encodes CASSSPLRDIQYF.

Many counts were recorded for this clonotype. The rearrangement links TRBV6-5 to TRBJ2-1, with 8 bases lining up with TRBD1. J gave up 8 bases and V 10 bases, and 13 bases lay outside the gene matches. The CDR3 runs to 14 residues. The germline V gene encodes CDR1 MNHEY and CDR2 SVGAGI. The CDR3 sequence is CATHPGQGPYEQFF. Here the CDR3 DNA reads TGTGCCACTCACCCCGGACAGGGCCCCTATGAGCAGTTCTTC.

This clonotype was recorded at least ten times. The gene calls are TRBV6-5 and TRBJ1-4; TRBD1 aligns across 7 bases. CDR1 is MNHEY, CDR2 SVGAGI, per germline. The CDR3 length is 15 residues. Losses at the gene ends were 6 bases for V and 5 bases for J; bases not matched to a gene: 9. CDR3 in DNA: TGTGCCAGCAGACCACCAGGGGGGAGGAATGAAAAACTGTTTTTT. It yields the protein CASRPPGGRNEKLFF.

The CDR3 DNA reads as TGTGCCAGCAGCCCAGGACAGGGCGGGACGAACTATGGCTACACCTTC. Residues: CASSPGQGGTNYGYTF. The genes are TRBV7-9 and TRBJ1-2, with 8 bases fitting TRBD1. The CDR3 is made up of 16 amino acids. With 5 bases clipped from V and 2 bases from J, the junction kept 10 bases outside the gene matches. Per the germline V gene, CDR1 is SEHNR and CDR2 is FQNEAQ (reference sequence).

This clonotype was counted ten times or more. This chain joins TRBV6-2 or TRBV6-3 and TRBJ2-1, with 13 bases that match TRBD2. CDR3 size: 15 residues. Germline CDR1 and CDR2: MNHEY and SVGEGT. V shed 2 bases, J shed 9 bases, and the junction held 4 bases outside the gene matches. CDR3 nucleotide sequence: TGTGCCAGCAGTTACGAAGGACTAGCGGGAGTTGAGCAGTTCTTC. It codes for CASSYEGLAGVEQFF.

The chain uses TRBV7-3 and TRBJ2-1; D is perhaps TRBD2 (6 bases). Trimming removed 5 bases at V and 5 bases at J, with 13 bases between. CDR3 size: 14 residues. Germline CDR1 is SGHTA and CDR2 is FQGTGA. The CDR3 region is CASSPSPGDNEQFF. CDR3 bases: TGTGCCAGCAGCCCCTCGCCGGGGGACAATGAGCAGTTCTTC.